The clone carrying this T cell receptor (beta chain) came up a few times. Participants were aged roughly 18 to 89 years from 24 US areas. Within 2 weeks before study entry, exposed participants met a COVID-19 case. Original processing methods: Counts of nucleated cells, estimated from reference gene primer amplification, were obtained. Libraries were prepared by immunoSEQ multiplex PCR; TCRdb keeps only in-frame clonotypes and omits some of them. Clone size and V and J calls were adopted from that table, with D and trimming inferred from the DNA. The sample lists approximately 190,000 clones, around 83% occurring once. This entry is derived from a study of blood T cell repertoires in COVID-19. Across the study: From T cells, B-cell-depleted T cells, or PBMCs came the material, which was cDNA or gDNA.

CDR1 SGHRS and CDR2 YFSETQ come from the germline V gene. The CDR3 is 17 residues long. The V segment lost 3 bases and the J segment 3 bases; nucleotides outside the gene matches: 10. The chain employs TRBV5-1 and TRBJ2-1, with TRBD2 matching over 9 bases. The receptor was derived from a woman younger than 45 who had been exposed to COVID-19. The sample consisted of PBMCs or T cells enriched from blood (not recorded which). This CDR3 is CASSSTTSGQLYNEQFF. The DNA of the CDR3 is TGCGCCAGCAGCTCAACGACTAGCGGTCAACTCTACAATGAGCAGTTCTTC.